The next 7 T cell receptor beta chains were all read from a single sample in a study of early T cells in non-severe SARS-CoV-2 infection. TCRdb redid the calling of the 5' RACE reads with MiXCR, one entry per CDR3 protein. This table holds about 64,000 distinct CDR3 sequences, over 4.5% found once. The sequencing sample was made of whole blood. Receptors were obtained from an adult who was a healthcare worker with PCR-confirmed SARS-CoV-2 infection or an uninfected control (not recorded which).

This clonotype showed up many times. The chain combines TRBV7-9 with TRBJ1-4; no firm D call. The germline V gene has CDR1 SEHNR and CDR2 FQNEAQ (reference sequence). CDR3 size: 14 residues. Deletions cut 2 bases from V and 0 bases from J, with 4 bases between. The CDR3 spells CASSLTPTNEKLFF. As DNA, the CDR3 is TGTGCCAGCAGCTTAACCCCAACTAATGAAAAACTGTTTTTT.

The CDR3: CATSRGTGGNEQYF. The CDR3 DNA reads as TGTGCCACCAGCAGAGGGACAGGGGGCAACGAGCAGTACTTC. This chain connects TRBV15 to TRBJ2-7; 11 nucleotides match TRBD1. The CDR3 consists of 14 residues. Per the germline V gene, CDR1 is LNHNV and CDR2 is YYDKDF (reference sequence). V was clipped by 1 base and J by 5 bases; unmatched bases: 1.

This clonotype was recorded many times. This chain uses TRBV5-1 with TRBJ2-1; TRBD1 aligns across 7 bases. CDR1 is SGHRS, CDR2 YFSETQ, per germline. V shed 5 bases and J 1 base; nucleotides not matched to a gene: 3. CDR3 length equals 14 residues. The CDR3 region is CASRWDSSYNEQFF. The CDR3 DNA sequence: TGCGCCAGCAGATGGGACAGTTCCTACAATGAGCAGTTCTTC.

A few counts support this clonotype. The chain couples TRBV28 to TRBJ2-7; no clear D gene. Germline V gene data show CDR1 as MDHEN and CDR2 as SYDVKM. The CDR3 covers 14 residues. The V end was cut by 6 bases, the J end by 2 bases, with 14 bases between. This CDR3 is CASSPSDGAYEQYF. CDR3 nucleotide sequence: TGTGCCAGCAGCCCTTCAGATGGGGCCTACGAGCAGTACTTC.

Only a few counts were recorded for this clonotype. The chain carries TRBV5-5 and TRBJ1-1, with D unresolved. V lost 5 bases, J lost 4 bases, and 9 bases lay in between. CDR3 size: 12 residues. CDR1 is SGHKS and CDR2 is YYEKEE in the germline V gene (reference sequence). The CDR3 DNA follows: TGTGCCAGCAGGGGGATTGGCACTGAAGCTTTCTTT. The encoded protein is CASRGIGTEAFF.

This clonotype came up a few times. The CDR3 nucleotides are TGTGCCAGCAGTCCGACAGAAAACACCATATATTTT. Encoded protein: CASSPTENTIYF. V is TRBV12-3 or TRBV12-4 and J is TRBJ1-3, with D perhaps matching TRBD1 (5 bases). V was shortened by 5 bases and J by 6 bases, with 8 bases between the two germline ends. The CDR3 spans 12 residues.

This clonotype was recorded at least ten times. This CDR3 is CASSPSEEQFF. CDR3 coding DNA: TGTGCCAGCTCACCTTCCGAAGAGCAGTTCTTC. The chain has TRBV18 and TRBJ2-1, with D uncertain. CDR3 length: 11 residues. Deletions cut 3 bases from V and 10 bases from J, with 7 bases between. Germline-derived CDR1 and CDR2 are KGHSH and LQKENI.